This TCR beta chain was found in a study of shared clonotypes between healthy human individuals. Across the study: The study used three CD4 naive, three CD4 memory, two CD8 naive and one CD8 memory plate per donor.

It was across several immunoSEQ plates that each subset's genomic DNA was evenly split. Sequencing was performed with immunoSEQ multiplex PCR; in TCRdb, only in-frame clones are kept and a portion is missing. The sample has about 2.1 million clones; 93% are singletons. Trimming took 6 bases from V and 4 from J, leaving 15 bases between them. Germline CDR1 and CDR2: GTSNPN and SVGIG (reference sequence). CDR3 length: 14 amino acids. Terminally differentiated effector memory CD45RA+ cells were left out of the naive CD8 fraction, which was CD45RO-negative and positively selected for CCR7. The chain couples TRBV30 to TRBJ2-2, with D tentatively TRBD1 or TRBD2 (5 bases each). The clonotype was recovered from a man younger than 35 in good health. Some clones in this sample may be carry-over from other donors' samples. Sequences were obtained from naive CD8+ T cells from PBMCs. CDR3 amino acids: CACSVVGGTGELFF. Here the CDR3 DNA reads TGTGCCTGTTCCGTAGTTGGGGGCACCGGGGAGCTGTTTTTT.